What follows describes a single T cell receptor beta chain. The authors' processing: Amplification of reference gene primers provided the estimated nucleated cell counts. The data were produced by immunoSEQ multiplex PCR, yet TCRdb's version contains in-frame clones alone and is incomplete. That table gives V, J and clone size, and the DNA gave D and trimming. The sample has roughly 390,000 clones; less than 85% are singletons. The CDR3 contains 15 residues. Germline values: CDR1 SGHTS, CDR2 YDEGEE. J was trimmed by 3 bases and V by 2 bases; bases with no gene match: 4. This entry is derived from a study of blood T cell repertoires in COVID-19.

Sequences were obtained from peripheral blood. The TCR was taken from a woman aged 18-30 years with acute or convalescent COVID-19. This chain connects TRBV5-8 to TRBJ2-1; 8 nucleotides match TRBD2. CDR3 sequence reads: CASSFGTSYYNEQFF. CDR3 coding DNA: TGTGCCAGCAGCTTCGGGACTAGTTACTACAATGAGCAGTTCTTC.